Each of the 2 T cell receptor beta chains below was sequenced from the same sample in a study of OX40 agonist ivuxolimab in advanced cancers. Assay used: immunoSEQ multiplex PCR; TCRdb lists only in-frame clones, some missing. The table lists fewer than 85,000 clones, roughly four fifths of them singletons. The material sequenced was CD4+ or CD8+ T cells sorted from blood, taken in a trial of the OX40 agonist ivuxolimab. The receptors come from an adult with an advanced solid tumor such as melanoma, head and neck, liver or kidney cancer.

V is TRBV6-4 and J is TRBJ2-3; possible D gene TRBD2, 6 bases. V lost 7 bases to trimming and J lost 0 bases, with 17 bases between them. The V gene's germline CDR1 is MRHNA and CDR2 SNTAGT. CDR3 length: 16 amino acids. The CDR3, as DNA: TGTGCCAGCAAGTCGGGACTCGACTCTAGCACAGATACGCAGTATTTT. Protein sequence: CASKSGLDSSTDTQYF.

The J gene is TRBJ2-2, the V gene TRBV6-5, with 9 bases identical to TRBD2. Trimming at V came to 4 bases and at J to 0 bases, leaving 3 bases not matched to a gene. The CDR3 runs to 16 residues. CDR1 MNHEY and CDR2 SVGAGI come from the germline V gene. CDR3 coding DNA: TGTGCCAGCAGTTTCAGACTAGCGGCGAACACCGGGGAGCTGTTTTTT. Its translation: CASSFRLAANTGELFF.